A selection of T cell receptor beta chains follows, all from one sample in a study of cytomegalovirus exposure and HLA in healthy donors. Clones were read by immunoSEQ multiplex PCR, and TCRdb kept only the in-frame ones, dropping some. The sample has roughly 190,000 clones; around 78% are singletons. The sequenced sample consisted of PBMCs. The receptors shown here come from a woman in her twenties or thirties in good health and CMV-seropositive. CDR3s include the opening cysteine and the closing phenylalanine or tryptophan. The order of the fields is CDR3 protein, CDR3 DNA, J gene, D gene, V gene, clone size. D genes are given only for firm matches. Some rows have no size entry. The others give once, few or many, or a class for an expanded clone.

CDR3: CASSGGRQGFADTQYF; DNA: TGTGCCAGCAGTGGGGGCCGGCAGGGGTTTGCAGATACGCAGTATTTT; J: TRBJ2-3; D: -; V: TRBV6-1; size: -
CDR3: CASSPSGSYEQYF; DNA: TGCGCCAGCAGCCCTAGCGGCTCCTACGAGCAGTACTTC; J: TRBJ2-7; D: TRBD2; V: TRBV5-1; size: -
CDR3: CASSPTGNYEQYF; DNA: TGTGCCAGTTCCCCGACAGGGAACTACGAGCAGTACTTC; J: TRBJ2-7; D: TRBD1; V: TRBV6-1; size: -
CDR3: CASSLSGRYDTQYF; DNA: TGTGCCAGCAGCTTAAGCGGGAGGTACGATACGCAGTATTTT; J: TRBJ2-3; D: TRBD2; V: TRBV7-9; size: -
CDR3: CASSSSTDTQYF; DNA: TGTGCCAGCAGCTCTAGCACAGATACGCAGTATTTT; J: TRBJ2-3; D: -; V: TRBV5-5; size: -
CDR3: CASSLSTTDTQYF; DNA: TGTGCCAGCAGCTTATCTACGACAGATACGCAGTATTTT; J: TRBJ2-3; D: -; V: TRBV7-9; size: few
CDR3: CASSNGTARGNIQYF; DNA: TGCGCCAGCAGCAACGGGACAGCTCGGGGAAACATTCAGTACTTC; J: TRBJ2-4; D: TRBD1; V: TRBV5-1; size: -
CDR3: CASSVAGYNSPLHF; DNA: TGTGCCAGCAGCGTAGCGGGATATAATTCACCCCTCCACTTT; J: TRBJ1-6; D: -; V: TRBV9; size: -
CDR3: CAWSLTGARAGELFF; DNA: TGTGCCTGGAGCTTGACAGGGGCGCGCGCCGGGGAGCTGTTTTTT; J: TRBJ2-2; D: TRBD1; V: TRBV30; size: -
CDR3: CATSETGVNTEAFF; DNA: TGTGCCACCAGTGAAACAGGGGTGAACACTGAAGCTTTCTTT; J: TRBJ1-1; D: TRBD1; V: TRBV28; size: -
CDR3: CASGPPGGPNTEAFF; DNA: TGTGCTAGTGGACCGCCAGGGGGCCCGAACACTGAAGCTTTCTTT; J: TRBJ1-1; D: TRBD1; V: TRBV12-5; size: -
CDR3: CASSLWPLRGEQYF; DNA: TGTGCCAGCAGTTTATGGCCTCTCAGGGGCGAGCAGTACTTC; J: TRBJ2-7; D: -; V: TRBV27; size: -
CDR3: CATSRARDLGETQYF; DNA: TGTGCCACCAGCAGAGCCCGGGATTTGGGAGAGACCCAGTACTTC; J: TRBJ2-5; D: -; V: TRBV15; size: -
CDR3: CASSLPGTSISYNEQFF; DNA: TGTGCCAGCAGCTTACCCGGGACTAGCATATCCTACAATGAGCAGTTCTTC; J: TRBJ2-1; D: TRBD2; V: TRBV5-4; size: -
CDR3: CAIRKTGLGNTEAFF; DNA: TGTGCCATCAGAAAAACAGGGTTAGGGAACACTGAAGCTTTCTTT; J: TRBJ1-1; D: -; V: TRBV10-3; size: -